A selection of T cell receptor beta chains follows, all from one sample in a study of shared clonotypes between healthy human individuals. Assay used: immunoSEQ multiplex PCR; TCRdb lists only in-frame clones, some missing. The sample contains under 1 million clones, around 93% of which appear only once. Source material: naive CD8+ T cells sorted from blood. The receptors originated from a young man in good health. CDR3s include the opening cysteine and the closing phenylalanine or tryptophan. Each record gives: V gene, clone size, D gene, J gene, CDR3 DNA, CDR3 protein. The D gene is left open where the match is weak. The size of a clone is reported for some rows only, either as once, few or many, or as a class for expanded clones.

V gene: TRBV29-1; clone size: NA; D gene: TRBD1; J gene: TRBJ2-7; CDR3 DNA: TGCAGCGTTGTGACCGGGACAGTTACCTACGAGCAGTACTTC; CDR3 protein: CSVVTGTVTYEQYF
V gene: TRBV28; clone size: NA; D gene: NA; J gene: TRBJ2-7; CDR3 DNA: TGTGCCAGCAGCTTTTTGGGGGACGAGCAGTACTTC; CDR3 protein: CASSFLGDEQYF
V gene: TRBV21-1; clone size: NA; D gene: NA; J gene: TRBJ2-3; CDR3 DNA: TGTGCCAGCAGCAAGACTAGCGGGAGGGAAAACACAGATACGCAGTATTTT; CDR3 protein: CASSKTSGRENTDTQYF
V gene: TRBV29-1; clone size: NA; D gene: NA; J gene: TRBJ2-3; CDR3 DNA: TGCAGCGTTGAAGAGGGTGTAGGCACAGATACGCAGTATTTT; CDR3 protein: CSVEEGVGTDTQYF
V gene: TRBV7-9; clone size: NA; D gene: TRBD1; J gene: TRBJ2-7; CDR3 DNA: TGTGCCAGCAGCTCCCCCGGACAGGGACTCGGCGAGCAGTACTTC; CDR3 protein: CASSSPGQGLGEQYF
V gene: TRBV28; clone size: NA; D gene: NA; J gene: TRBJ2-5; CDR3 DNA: TGTGCCAGCGCCGGGTTGTACCAAGAGACCCAGTACTTC; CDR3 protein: CASAGLYQETQYF
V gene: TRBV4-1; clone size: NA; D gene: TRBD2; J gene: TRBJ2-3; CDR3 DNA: TGCGCCAGCAGCCCTCGACTAGCGGGAGGGCCAAGCACAGATACGCAGTATTTT; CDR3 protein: CASSPRLAGGPSTDTQYF
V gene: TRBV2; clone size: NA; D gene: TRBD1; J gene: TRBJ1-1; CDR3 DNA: TGTGCCAGCAGTGACAGGGGGCGAAACACTGAAGCTTTCTTT; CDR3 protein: CASSDRGRNTEAFF
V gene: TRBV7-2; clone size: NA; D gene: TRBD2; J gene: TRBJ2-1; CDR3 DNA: TGTGCCAGCAGCTCCCCGGGACTAGCGGGAAACAATGAGCAGTTCTTC; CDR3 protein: CASSSPGLAGNNEQFF
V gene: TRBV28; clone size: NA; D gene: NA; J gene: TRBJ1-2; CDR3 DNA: TGTGCCAGCAGTTCTGATAATAACTATGGCTACACCTTC; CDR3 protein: CASSSDNNYGYTF
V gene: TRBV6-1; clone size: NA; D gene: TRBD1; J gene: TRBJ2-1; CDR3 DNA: TGTGCCAGCTGGACAGGGGGCGAGTGGAATGAGCAGTTCTTC; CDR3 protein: CASWTGGEWNEQFF
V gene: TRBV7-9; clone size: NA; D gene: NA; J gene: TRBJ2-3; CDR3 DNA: TGTGCCAGCAGCCCCCAGTCGGGCCCTAGCACAGATACGCAGTATTTT; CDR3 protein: CASSPQSGPSTDTQYF
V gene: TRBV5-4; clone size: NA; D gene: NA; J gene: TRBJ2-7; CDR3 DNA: TGTGCCAGCAGCCACGACGGGACCTACGAGCAGTACTTC; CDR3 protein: CASSHDGTYEQYF
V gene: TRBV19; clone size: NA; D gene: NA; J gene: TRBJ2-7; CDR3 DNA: TGTGCCAGTAGTAATTCAGGGAACTACGAGCAGTACTTC; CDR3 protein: CASSNSGNYEQYF
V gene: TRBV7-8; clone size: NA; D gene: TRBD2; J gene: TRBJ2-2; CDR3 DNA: TGTGCCAGCAGTCTATATACCGGGACTAGCGGGAGGAGGGGCGGGGAGCTGTTTTTT; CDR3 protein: CASSLYTGTSGRRGGELFF
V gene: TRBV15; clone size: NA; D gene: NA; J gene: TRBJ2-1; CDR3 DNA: TGTGCCACCAGCAGAGATCCGCCGGGACGGGTGGGCAATGAGCAGTTCTTC; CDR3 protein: CATSRDPPGRVGNEQFF
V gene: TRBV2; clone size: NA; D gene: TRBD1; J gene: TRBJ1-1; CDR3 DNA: TGTGCCAGCAGTGCGACCCTCGACAGGGGCACTGAAGCTTTCTTT; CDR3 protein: CASSATLDRGTEAFF
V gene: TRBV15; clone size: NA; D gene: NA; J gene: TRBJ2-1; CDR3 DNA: TGTGCCACCAGCAGAGAAGAAGATGAGCAGTTCTTC; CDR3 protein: CATSREEDEQFF
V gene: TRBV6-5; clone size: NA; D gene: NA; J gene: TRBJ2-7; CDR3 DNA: TGTGCCAGCGGGGACCGGGGGCTTGAGCAGTACTTC; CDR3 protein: CASGDRGLEQYF
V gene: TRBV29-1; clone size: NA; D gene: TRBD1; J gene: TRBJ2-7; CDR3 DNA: TGCAGCGTTGCGGGACAGGGGGTCGGGGAGCAGTACTTC; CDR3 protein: CSVAGQGVGEQYF
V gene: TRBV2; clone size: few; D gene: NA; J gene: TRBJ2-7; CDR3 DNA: TGTGCCAGCAGTTTCTCCTACGAGCAGTACTTC; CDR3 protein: CASSFSYEQYF
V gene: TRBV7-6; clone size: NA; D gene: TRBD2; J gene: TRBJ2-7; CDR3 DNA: TGTGCCAGCAGCTTAGCCCAGCGGGAGATTCCTGACGAGCAGTACTTC; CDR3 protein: CASSLAQREIPDEQYF
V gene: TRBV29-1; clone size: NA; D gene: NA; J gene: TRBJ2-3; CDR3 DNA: TGCAGCGTTGAATTGAGCACAGATACGCAGTATTTT; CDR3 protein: CSVELSTDTQYF
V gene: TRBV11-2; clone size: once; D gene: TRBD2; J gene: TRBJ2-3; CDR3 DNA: TGTGCCAGCAGCTTTCCTAGCGGGAGTGCCACAGATACGCAGTATTTT; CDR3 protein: CASSFPSGSATDTQYF
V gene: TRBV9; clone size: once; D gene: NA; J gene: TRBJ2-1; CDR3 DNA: TGTGCCAGCGGGCTAGCCAATGAGCAGTTCTTC; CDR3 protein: CASGLANEQFF
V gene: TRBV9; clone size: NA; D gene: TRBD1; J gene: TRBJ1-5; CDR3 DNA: TGTGCCAGCAGCGTGACAGGGAATAGCAATCAGCCCCAGCATTTT; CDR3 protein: CASSVTGNSNQPQHF
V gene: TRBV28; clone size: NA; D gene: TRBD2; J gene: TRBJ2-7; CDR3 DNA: TGTGCCAGCAGTGCGACTAGCGGGTGGAACGAGCAGTACTTC; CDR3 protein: CASSATSGWNEQYF
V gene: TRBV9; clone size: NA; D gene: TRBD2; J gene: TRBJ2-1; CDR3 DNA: TGTGCCAGCAGCCCATCGCCGGGACTAGCGGGAGAGGGGCAGTTCTTC; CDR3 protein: CASSPSPGLAGEGQFF
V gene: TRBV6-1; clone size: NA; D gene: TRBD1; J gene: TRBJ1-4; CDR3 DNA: TGTGCCAGCACCCCGGGACAGACTAATGAAAAACTGTTTTTT; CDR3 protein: CASTPGQTNEKLFF
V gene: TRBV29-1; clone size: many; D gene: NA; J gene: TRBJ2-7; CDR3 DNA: TGCAGCGTTGAAGCGCTAGGCGAGCAGTACTTC; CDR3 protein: CSVEALGEQYF
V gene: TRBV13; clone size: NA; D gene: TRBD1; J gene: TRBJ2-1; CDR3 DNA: TGTGCCAGCAGCTTGGGTACCGGGACAGCAGTGCAGTTCTTC; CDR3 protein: CASSLGTGTAVQFF
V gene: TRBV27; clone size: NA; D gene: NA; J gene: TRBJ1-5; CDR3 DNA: TGTGCCAGCAGTCACGGTCATCAGCCCCAGCATTTT; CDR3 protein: CASSHGHQPQHF
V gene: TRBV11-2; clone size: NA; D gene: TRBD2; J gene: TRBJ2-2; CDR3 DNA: TGTGCCAGCAGCTTAGGGTATCGCGGGAGTGTTTATACCGGGGAGCTGTTTTTT; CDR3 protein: CASSLGYRGSVYTGELFF
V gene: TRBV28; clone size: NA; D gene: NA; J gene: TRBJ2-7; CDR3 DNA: TGTGCCAGCAGTTACACAATATCGGATAAAGCTGACGAGCAGTACTTC; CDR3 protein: CASSYTISDKADEQYF
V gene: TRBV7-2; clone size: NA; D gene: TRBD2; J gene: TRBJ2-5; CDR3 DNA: TGTGCCAGCACCCATAGCGGGAGAGGGGAGACCCAGTACTTC; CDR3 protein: CASTHSGRGETQYF
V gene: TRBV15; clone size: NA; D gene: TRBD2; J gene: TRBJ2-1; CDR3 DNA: TGTGCCATCGTCGATAGCGGGAGCATGGGCGATGAGCAGTTCTTC; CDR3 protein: CAIVDSGSMGDEQFF
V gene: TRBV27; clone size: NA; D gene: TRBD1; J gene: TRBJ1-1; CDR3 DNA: TGTGCCAGCATACAGGGGGCGCCGGGAAACACTGAAGCTTTCTTT; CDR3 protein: CASIQGAPGNTEAFF
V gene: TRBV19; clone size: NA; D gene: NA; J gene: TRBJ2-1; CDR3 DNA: TGTGCCAGTAGCCCCCAGGCAACCAAATACAATGAGCAGTTCTTC; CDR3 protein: CASSPQATKYNEQFF
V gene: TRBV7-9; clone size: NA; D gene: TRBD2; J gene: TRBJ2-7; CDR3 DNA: TGTGCCAGCAGCTCCGAACCCGGGACTAGCGGGTCGTACGAGCAGTACTTC; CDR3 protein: CASSSEPGTSGSYEQYF
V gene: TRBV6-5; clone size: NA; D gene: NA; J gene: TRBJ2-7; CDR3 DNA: TGTGCCAGCAGTTACGAGGCGGGGTTCTCCTACGAGCAGTACTTC; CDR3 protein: CASSYEAGFSYEQYF
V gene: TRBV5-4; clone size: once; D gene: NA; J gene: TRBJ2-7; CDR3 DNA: TGTGCCAGCAGCATACAGGACTATCAGAGCTCCTACGAGCAGTACTTC; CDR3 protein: CASSIQDYQSSYEQYF
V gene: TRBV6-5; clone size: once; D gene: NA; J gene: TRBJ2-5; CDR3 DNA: TGTGCCAGCAATAGCGGCAGGGAGACCCAGTACTTC; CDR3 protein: CASNSGRETQYF
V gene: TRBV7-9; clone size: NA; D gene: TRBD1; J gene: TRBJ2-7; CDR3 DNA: TGTGCCAGCAGCTTTTCGGGACAGGGTTGGGAGCAGTACTTC; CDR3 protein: CASSFSGQGWEQYF
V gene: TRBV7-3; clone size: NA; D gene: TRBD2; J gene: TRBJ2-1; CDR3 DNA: TGTGCCAGCAGCCGGGGACTAGCGGGAACATACAATGAGCAGTTCTTC; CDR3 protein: CASSRGLAGTYNEQFF
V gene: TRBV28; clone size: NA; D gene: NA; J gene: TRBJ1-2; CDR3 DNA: TGTGCCAGCAGATGGTCCCACGGGACAATGAACTATGGCTACACCTTC; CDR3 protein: CASRWSHGTMNYGYTF
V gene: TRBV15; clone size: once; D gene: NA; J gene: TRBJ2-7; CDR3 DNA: TGTGCCACCAGCAGAGTGGAAACAAGCGAGCAGTACTTC; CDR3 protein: CATSRVETSEQYF
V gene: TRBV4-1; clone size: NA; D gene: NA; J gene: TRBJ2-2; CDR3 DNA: TGCGCCAGCAGCCAGGTTTACACCGGGGAGCTGTTTTTT; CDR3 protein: CASSQVYTGELFF
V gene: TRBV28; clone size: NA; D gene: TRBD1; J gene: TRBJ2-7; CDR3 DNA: TGTGCCAGCAACAGGGGCTACGAGCAGTACTTC; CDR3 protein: CASNRGYEQYF
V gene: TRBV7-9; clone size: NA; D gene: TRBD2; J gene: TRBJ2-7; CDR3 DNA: TGTGCCAGCAGCCCGGGACTAGCGCTATACGAGCAGTACTTC; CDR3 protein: CASSPGLALYEQYF
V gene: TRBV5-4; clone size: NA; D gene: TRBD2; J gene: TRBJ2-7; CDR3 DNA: TGTGCCAGCAGCCTTAGCGGGCTCCGGGGCGAGCAGTACTTC; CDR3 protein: CASSLSGLRGEQYF